In this sample, the clone carrying this TCR beta chain turned up many times. Germline CDR1 reads SGHDN; CDR2 reads FVKESK. The CDR3 covers 14 residues. Trimming shortened V by 4 bases and J by 0 bases, and 7 bases separated the two germline ends. The data stem from a study of patients and donors after allogeneic stem cell transplantation. TCRdb processed the RT-PCR reads anew with MiXCR; each CDR3 protein has one entry. In the table there are tens of thousands of distinct CDR3 sequences, just under 5% of which are singletons. The origin of this receptor is a human donor who was either an allogeneic HSCT recipient or a stem cell or donor lymphocyte infusion donor (not recorded which). It is not recorded whose cells these are; they may come from a transplant donor. The sample consisted of blood, either unsorted or a sorted T cell fraction (not recorded which). The chain recombines TRBV14 with TRBJ1-3; no definite D call. The CDR3 DNA reads TGTGCCAGCAGCCTTACGGGCTCTGGAAACACCATATATTTT. It specifies CASSLTGSGNTIYF.